This entry lists 21 T cell receptor beta chains sequenced from one sample in a study of T cell responses to AZD1222 COVID-19 vaccine. Sequenced by immunoSEQ multiplex PCR; TCRdb stores in-frame clones only, minus some. The sample has approximately 300,000 clones; almost 95% are singletons. This specimen was peripheral blood, taken 28 days after the second AZD1222 dose. The receptor source for this set is an adult who received the AZD1222 COVID-19 vaccine.

The chain has TRBV5-1 and TRBJ2-3; 7 bases agree with TRBD2. The CDR3 consists of 16 residues. V lost 4 bases, J lost 0 bases, and 8 bases stayed unmatched. Per germline, CDR1 SGHRS and CDR2 YFSETQ. CDR3 nucleotides: TGCGCCAGCAGCCAAACCGGGACTACCAGCACAGATACGCAGTATTTT. It yields the protein CASSQTGTTSTDTQYF.

The rearrangement uses TRBV10-3 and TRBJ2-5; 11 nucleotides agree with TRBD2. Losses at the gene ends were 6 bases for V and 5 bases for J; bases not matched to a gene: 8. The CDR3 sequence is 15 residues long. CDR1 and CDR2 from the germline V gene are ENHRY and SYGVKD. The CDR3 loop is CAIRDSGGAGETQYF. In DNA form, the CDR3 reads TGTGCCATCAGAGATAGCGGGGGGGCCGGGGAGACCCAGTACTTC.

This clone occurred a few times. The rearrangement links TRBV5-6 to TRBJ2-7; 7 nucleotides line up with TRBD2. From germline, CDR1 is SGHDT and CDR2 YYEEEE. J gave up 2 bases and V 4 bases, and 15 bases lay outside the gene matches. The CDR3 covers 17 residues. DNA for the CDR3: TGTGCCAGCAGCCCTCGATGGGGCAGCGGGGAAGCCTACGAGCAGTACTTC. Its protein product is CASSPRWGSGEAYEQYF.

This chain uses TRBV5-1 with TRBJ2-6; D is unresolved. From germline, CDR1 is SGHRS and CDR2 YFSETQ. This CDR3 comprises 16 residues. The V and J ends lost 4 bases and 0 bases respectively, with 11 bases between them. CDR3 in amino acids: CASSLPEASGANVLTF. CDR3 DNA: TGCGCCAGCAGCCTCCCCGAGGCCTCTGGGGCCAACGTCCTGACTTTC. The entire variable domain, with the rest obtained from reference TRBV5-1 and TRBJ2-6, is as follows: KAGVTQTPRYLIKTRGQQVTLSCSPISGHRSVSWYQQTPGQGLQFLFEYFSETQRNKGNFPGRFSGRQFSNSRSEMNVSTLELGDSALYLCASSLPEASGANVLTFGAGSRLTVL.

J is TRBJ1-5 and V is TRBV4-1, with D uncertain. CDR3 length: 15 residues. V was shortened by 1 base and J by 1 base, with 8 bases between the two germline ends. From germline, CDR1 is MGHRA and CDR2 YSYEKL. Here the CDR3 DNA reads TGCGCCAGCAGCCAAGGAGGTGGGAGCAATCAGCCCCAGCATTTT. Translating it yields CASSQGGGSNQPQHF.

The chain is built from TRBV4-3 and TRBJ2-3; 10 positions match TRBD2. Germline CDR1 and CDR2: LGHNA and YSLEER. Trimming removed 4 bases from V and 4 bases from J; junction bases left unmatched: 11. This CDR3 has 17 amino acids. The CDR3 loop reads CASSRSLAGALADTQYF. In DNA, the CDR3 is TGCGCCAGCAGCCGCTCCCTAGCGGGAGCCCTCGCAGATACGCAGTATTTT.

The CDR3 spells CASSLAEEQASQYHQPQHF. In DNA, the CDR3 is TGTGCCAGCAGCTTGGCCGAGGAACAGGCGTCCCAATACCATCAGCCCCAGCATTTT. V is TRBV5-6 and J is TRBJ1-5, with a tentative D call TRBD1 (5 bases). Germline V CDR1 and CDR2: SGHDT, YYEEEE. The CDR3 extends over 19 amino acids. The ends were cut back, 0 bases at V and 5 bases at J, with 24 bases in the middle. The whole variable domain, filled in from reference TRBV5-6 and TRBJ1-5, reads DAGVTQSPTHLIKTRGQQVTLRCSPKSGHDTVSWYQQALGQGPQFIFQYYEEEERQRGNFPDRFSGHQFPNYSSELNVNALLLGDSALYLCASSLAEEQASQYHQPQHFGDGTRLSIL.

The rearrangement joins TRBV5-1 to TRBJ1-6; TRBD1 aligns across 10 bases. This CDR3 spans 17 amino acids. After removal of 0 bases from V and 8 bases from J, the junction contained 8 bases not matched to a gene. Germline loops: CDR1 SGHRS, CDR2 YFSETQ. CDR3 coding DNA: TGCGCCAGCAGCTTGGACAGAAGACAGGGGGCTGATTCACCCCTCCACTTT. The encoded protein is CASSLDRRQGADSPLHF.

V and J are TRBV28 and TRBJ1-3, with 7 bases that match TRBD1. With 8 bases clipped from V and 4 bases from J, the junction kept 8 bases outside the gene matches. Germline CDR1 MDHEN, CDR2 SYDVKM. The CDR3 totals 14 residues. The CDR3 is CASGIQGRGNTIYF. The CDR3 nucleotides are TGTGCCAGCGGCATACAGGGGAGAGGAAACACCATATATTTT.

The chain carries TRBV2 and TRBJ2-7; D not resolved. The CDR3 has 14 residues. CDR1 is SNHLY, CDR2 FYNNEI, per germline. The V end lost 2 bases, the J end lost 4 bases, and 12 bases lay between the germline ends. The CDR3 reads CASSERAWAYEQYF. CDR3 DNA: TGTGCCAGCAGTGAAAGGGCCTGGGCGTACGAGCAGTACTTC.

The chain uses TRBV7-9 and TRBJ1-6, with D perhaps TRBD1 (6 bases). Trimming removed 5 bases at V and 12 bases at J, with 14 bases between. The CDR3 loop spans 13 amino acids. Germline V gene data show CDR1 as SEHNR and CDR2 as FQNEAQ (reference sequence). The CDR3 region has the DNA TGTGCCAGCAGCGAAGAAGGGGGACTACCCCTCCACTTT. Encoded protein: CASSEEGGLPLHF.

The CDR3 DNA reads TGCGCCAGCAGCTTGGGGGGGACAGGCTCCTACAATGAGCAGTTCTTC. It is translated as CASSLGGTGSYNEQFF. The chain joins TRBV5-1 to TRBJ2-1; TRBD1 matches at 8 bases. The CDR3 spans 16 residues. Germline trimming cut 0 bases from V and 0 bases from J; bases unmatched to any gene: 2. Germline V lookup: CDR1 SGHRS, CDR2 YFSETQ. Full variable domain (rest looked up from reference TRBV5-1 and TRBJ2-1): KAGVTQTPRYLIKTRGQQVTLSCSPISGHRSVSWYQQTPGQGLQFLFEYFSETQRNKGNFPGRFSGRQFSNSRSEMNVSTLELGDSALYLCASSLGGTGSYNEQFFGPGTRLTVL.

The V and J genes are TRBV7-2 and TRBJ1-1, with D unclear. Germline CDR1 SGHTA, CDR2 FQGNSA. V was pared by 5 bases and J by 1 base, with 11 bases between. CDR3 length: 14 residues. CDR3 residues: CASSGRMGNTEAFF. The CDR3 nucleotides read TGTGCCAGCAGCGGGAGGATGGGGAACACTGAAGCTTTCTTT.

The chain couples TRBV7-2 to TRBJ2-3; D gene unclear. The CDR3 is 14 residues long. Trimming pared 5 bases from V and 4 bases from J, leaving 13 bases between. CDR1 is SGHTA, CDR2 FQGNSA, per germline. CDR3 DNA: TGTGCCAGCAGCCCTAAGTCTAGTGCAGATACGCAGTATTTT. It translates to CASSPKSSADTQYF.

The chain combines TRBV29-1 with TRBJ2-1, with 10 bases that match TRBD1. V shed 3 bases and J 6 bases; nucleotides not matched to a gene: 5. The germline gives CDR1 SQVTM, CDR2 ANQGSEA. The CDR3 has 14 residues. Here the CDR3 DNA reads TGCAGCGTTGAGACAGGGGGCAGGGTCAATGAGCAGTTCTTC. It encodes CSVETGGRVNEQFF.

The chain links TRBV6-5 to TRBJ2-7, with D perhaps matching TRBD1 (6 bases). Germline CDR1 MNHEY, CDR2 SVGAGI. CDR3 length: 12 amino acids. With 4 bases removed from V and 5 bases from J, the gap between germline ends came to 9 bases. In DNA, the CDR3 is TGTGCCAGCAGTTCAGGGGTCCACGAGCAGTACTTC. Protein: CASSSGVHEQYF.

V and J are TRBV2 and TRBJ2-1; D unresolved. The CDR3 has 11 amino acids. V was clipped by 6 bases and J by 8 bases, with 8 bases between them. Germline loops: CDR1 SNHLY, CDR2 FYNNEI. The CDR3 DNA is TGTGCCAGCAGCCCGTGGTATGAGCAGTTCTTC. Residues: CASSPWYEQFF.

The J gene is TRBJ2-7, the V gene TRBV7-9, with TRBD2 matching 7 bases. The V and J ends lost 3 bases and 2 bases, in that order; junction bases with no gene match: 4. This CDR3 is 14 amino acids long. Germline loops: CDR1 SEHNR, CDR2 FQNEAQ (reference sequence). In DNA form, the CDR3 reads TGTGCCAGCAGCTTGGGGGAGGGAACCTACGAGCAGTACTTC. Its protein is CASSLGEGTYEQYF.

This chain links TRBV2 with TRBJ2-7; a weak D match, TRBD2 (6 bases). The CDR3 sequence is 13 residues long. The V gene's germline CDR1 is SNHLY and CDR2 FYNNEI. The V end lost 2 bases, the J end lost 6 bases, and 11 bases lay between the germline ends. The CDR3 DNA is TGTGCCAGCAGTGAAATGTCGGGAGTCGAGCAGTACTTC. Translating it yields CASSEMSGVEQYF.

This chain links TRBV19 with TRBJ2-7; 12 positions match TRBD2. With V trimmed by 6 bases and J by 4 bases, 7 bases remained unmatched. Germline V gene lookup returns CDR1 LNHDA and CDR2 SQIVND (reference sequence). The CDR3 covers 15 residues. CDR3 sequence: CASRLRLAGEYEQYF. The CDR3 nucleotides are TGTGCCAGTAGGCTCAGACTAGCGGGGGAGTACGAGCAGTACTTC.

The genes are TRBV2 and TRBJ2-7; D may be TRBD1 (6 bases). V lost 7 bases to trimming and J lost 2 bases, with 18 bases between them. Germline V gene lookup returns CDR1 SNHLY and CDR2 FYNNEI. CDR3 length: 15 amino acids. The CDR3 protein is CASNGGETTTYEQYF. The CDR3 DNA is TGTGCCAGCAATGGGGGCGAAACGACAACCTACGAGCAGTACTTC.